The text below deals with one T cell receptor (beta chain). CDR3 length: 15 amino acids. Germline assignment: CDR1 MDHEN and CDR2 SYDVKM. The V segment lost 6 bases and the J segment 1 base; nucleotides outside the gene matches: 8. These data belong to a study of PD-L1 blockade in urothelial cancer. Study-level background: When tumor samples were examined, their median T cell count was 1,402.

Templates that were synthetic TCR analogs were spiked into each PCR. Profiling relied on immunoSEQ multiplex PCR, and the TCRdb table lists in-frame clones only, not all of them. The data show around 40,000 clones, more than 35% seen once. This sequence originates from a man aged 55 to 69 with urothelial cancer. The sample consisted of tumor tissue, taken before atezolizumab (anti-PD-L1) treatment. The chain links TRBV28 to TRBJ2-7; 8 bases match TRBD2. CDR3 protein: CASSYRGGRSYEQYF. The CDR3 bases are TGTGCCAGCAGCTACCGGGGCGGGAGGTCCTACGAGCAGTACTTC.